Presented here are 10 T cell receptor beta chains from one specimen sequenced in a study of radiotherapy plus CTLA-4 blockade in lung cancer (dated by TCRdb to 2016 to 2019). The library was generated by the immunoSEQ multiplex PCR assay. The clones in this table, taken by TCRdb from immuneACCESS, are in-frame only. Not every clone is retained; where verified, under half of the shortfall comes from an unresolved V gene, and the cause of the rest is unknown. In this sample the table shows 56,000 or so clones, under 85% of which occur a single time. Jointly, the top ten make up around 3.2% of the sample. This sample comprised peripheral blood, obtained from a patient treated with radiotherapy plus ipilimumab. The receptors stem from a human donor with non-small cell lung cancer who had a partial response to radiotherapy plus ipilimumab.

Only a few counts were recorded for this clone. The chain has TRBV7-9 and TRBJ1-1, with 7 bases matching TRBD1. Looked up from germline, CDR1 is SEHNR and CDR2 is FQNEAQ (reference sequence). V lost 8 bases to trimming and J lost 0 bases; unmatched junction nucleotides: 6. CDR3 length: 14 amino acids. The CDR3 region has the DNA TGTGCCAGCCAGGGGGATCACATGAACACTGAAGCTTTCTTT. It translates to CASQGDHMNTEAFF.

This chain joins TRBV7-9 and TRBJ1-4; D may be TRBD1 (6 bases). Per germline, CDR1 SEHNR and CDR2 FQNEAQ (reference sequence). The CDR3 loop spans 13 amino acids. V was cut by 8 bases and J by 0 bases, with 7 bases left in between. The CDR3 nucleotides read TGTGCCAGCGGGACAACAACTAATGAAAAACTGTTTTTT. Its translation: CASGTTTNEKLFF.

The chain is built from TRBV5-4 and TRBJ1-1; D perhaps matches TRBD1 (6 bases). The CDR3 is 16 amino acids. CDR1 is SGHNT, CDR2 YYREEE, per germline (reference sequence). With 2 bases removed from V and 10 bases from J, the gap between germline ends came to 24 bases. The CDR3 region has the DNA TGTGCCAGCAGCTTCGGGACAACAGGCGGTAACGATCGAGCTTTCTTT. This gives the protein CASSFGTTGGNDRAFF.

This sequence joins TRBV28 and TRBJ2-7; 9 bases fit TRBD1. V lost 6 bases and J lost 3; bases outside the gene matches: 6. The CDR3 totals 14 residues. The germline CDR1 and CDR2 sequences are MDHEN and SYDVKM. The CDR3 region is CASRGQGRGYEQYF. The CDR3 coding sequence is TGTGCCAGCAGGGGACAGGGCAGGGGCTACGAGCAGTACTTC.

This clone was picked up one time. This chain uses TRBV6-1 with TRBJ1-5; 7 bases are a match to TRBD1. J was trimmed by 2 bases and V by 6 bases; bases with no gene match: 7. CDR1 is MNHNS, CDR2 SASEGT, per germline. The CDR3 spans 15 residues. The CDR3 DNA follows: TGTGCCAGCAGACAGGGGTTGGTCGGCAATCAGCCCCAGCATTTT. Translated, it gives CASRQGLVGNQPQHF.

V and J are TRBV6-1 and TRBJ2-6, with TRBD1 matching over 8 bases. Germline V lookup: CDR1 MNHNS, CDR2 SASEGT. Losses at the gene ends were 1 base for V and 0 bases for J; bases not matched to a gene: 2. This CDR3 region has 17 residues. The chain's CDR3 is CASSEGDRTSGANVLTF. Written as DNA, the CDR3 is TGTGCCAGCAGTGAAGGGGACAGGACCTCTGGGGCCAACGTCCTGACTTTC.

The chain uses TRBV6-1 and TRBJ2-5, with D perhaps TRBD2 (5 bases). The DNA end favors TRBJ2-7, so the J call may be wrong. The CDR3 runs to 16 residues. From germline, CDR1 is MNHNS and CDR2 SASEGT. CDR3 in amino acids: CASSEAGARRMIEQYF. For the CDR3, the DNA is TGTGCCAGCAGTGAAGCGGGAGCAAGAAGAATGATCGAGCAGTACTTC.

This chain links TRBV19 with TRBJ1-3; no reliable D call. The CDR3 runs to 14 residues. Trimming shortened V by 4 bases and J by 0 bases, and 7 bases separated the two germline ends. The germline V gene has CDR1 LNHDA and CDR2 SQIVND (reference sequence). The CDR3 protein is CASSTRSSGNTIYF. As DNA, the CDR3 is TGTGCCAGTAGTACGAGGAGCTCTGGAAACACCATATATTTT.

The chain links TRBV7-8 to TRBJ2-5, with 7 bases identical to TRBD1. The J call is in doubt because the DNA end fits TRBJ2-7 better. The CDR3 loop spans 14 amino acids. CDR1 and CDR2 from the germline V gene are SGHVS and FQNEAQ. The CDR3 DNA reads as TGTGCCAGCAGCCCCAGGGACAGCTCCTACGAGCAGTACTTC. Its translation is CASSPRDSSYEQYF.

The chain uses TRBV11-2 and TRBJ2-7; possibly TRBD2 for D (5 bases). Per germline, CDR1 SGHAT and CDR2 FQNNGV. Trimming cost V 5 bases and J 2 bases, with 10 bases left between them. This CDR3 comprises 13 residues. DNA of the CDR3: TGTGCCAGCAGCGCGCGGGCCGCCTACGAGCAGTACTTC. This encodes CASSARAAYEQYF.